These T cell receptor beta chains were read from a single sample in a study of blood T cell repertoires in COVID-19. Libraries were prepared by immunoSEQ multiplex PCR; TCRdb keeps only in-frame clonotypes and omits some of them. The sample comprises around 260,000 clones, roughly 84% of which are singletons, and roughly 0.94% rests with the top ten. The sample was peripheral blood. All receptors come from a human donor with COVID-19, enrolled during active disease. The donor label of this sample is uncertain. The CDR3 runs from the conserved cysteine through the conserved F or W. D genes are given only for firm matches. The size field is filled for only some rows; it gives once, few, many or a size class.

TRBV7-3	TRBJ2-3	TRBD2	.	TGTGCCAGCAGCTTATCGGTCACTAGCGGGATGAATACGCAGTATTTT	CASSLSVTSGMNTQYF
TRBV19	TRBJ1-4	TRBD1	once	TGTGCCAGTAGTCCGGGACAGGGTGCTGAAAAACTGTTTTTT	CASSPGQGAEKLFF
TRBV5-5	TRBJ1-2	.	many	TGTGCCAGCAGCTTGGATCCCGGGATCGGGTATGGCTACACCTTC	CASSLDPGIGYGYTF
TRBV9	TRBJ2-7	TRBD1	.	TGTGCCAGCAGCGTAGATGCCAGGGGGCTGAACGAGCAGTACTTC	CASSVDARGLNEQYF
TRBV27	TRBJ1-5	TRBD1	once	TGTGCCAGCAGTTTGGGACAGCAGGGCAATCAGCCCCAGCATTTT	CASSLGQQGNQPQHF
TRBV5-6	TRBJ1-1	.	few	TGTGCCAGCAGCTTGTTAAGCGGGGTAGGCACTGAAGCTTTCTTT	CASSLLSGVGTEAFF
TRBV5-1	TRBJ2-5	TRBD2	.	TGCGCCAGCAGCTTGGGGGGTGCGGGACTAGCACAAGAGACCCAGTACTTC	CASSLGGAGLAQETQYF
TRBV27	TRBJ1-6	TRBD1	.	TGTGCCAGCAGTTCTCCGGGACAGGGTAGTTTTAATTCACCCCTCCACTTT	CASSSPGQGSFNSPLHF
TRBV10-3	TRBJ1-2	TRBD1	.	TGTGCCATCCCAACAGGGGACCCGCTTAAAGCAAACTATGGCTACACCTTC	CAIPTGDPLKANYGYTF
TRBV28	TRBJ1-2	TRBD1	.	TGTGCCAGCAGTTTCACCGGGGACAGGGACTATGGCTACACCTTC	CASSFTGDRDYGYTF
TRBV12-5	TRBJ2-1	TRBD2	.	TGTGCTAGTGGCAAGCGGGAGAATTCCCATGAGCAGTTCTTC	CASGKRENSHEQFF
TRBV24-1	TRBJ2-5	.	.	TGTGCCACCAGTGATTTTTCTACCAGGGGTTACGAGACCCAGTACTTC	CATSDFSTRGYETQYF
TRBV6-6	TRBJ1-4	.	.	TGTGCCAGCAGTTACGGACAGAACGGAGAAAAACTGTTTTTT	CASSYGQNGEKLFF
TRBV3-1/TRBV3-2	TRBJ2-1	TRBD2	.	TGTGCCAGCAGCCAAGAAAATGGGGACTATCCACCAAGCTCCTACAATGAGCAGTTCTTC	CASSQENGDYPPSSYNEQFF
TRBV15	TRBJ1-1	TRBD1	.	TGTGCCACCAGCAGGGTCAGGGGGGCGAACACTGAAGCTTTCTTT	CATSRVRGANTEAFF
TRBV25-1	TRBJ2-7	.	.	TGTGCCAGCAGTGAATATATCTTCCGGGGGCAGTACTTC	CASSEYIFRGQYF
TRBV9	TRBJ2-7	TRBD2	many	TGTGCCAGCAGCGAGGGGGGGAGCGGGAGGACTAGCGACGAGCAGTACTTC	CASSEGGSGRTSDEQYF
TRBV6-1	TRBJ2-2	.	.	TGTGCCAGCAGTGAATTAAGTTATGGCGGGCCGAACACCGGGGAGCTGTTTTTT	CASSELSYGGPNTGELFF
TRBV30	TRBJ1-1	.	.	TGTGCCTGGAGTGCAGCAGGCGACACTGAAGCTTTCTTT	CAWSAAGDTEAFF
TRBV27	TRBJ1-1	.	once	TGTGCCAGCAGTGGGTGGGGGGGGTCGAACACTGAAGCTTTCTTT	CASSGWGGSNTEAFF
TRBV9	TRBJ2-3	TRBD2	once	TGTGCCAGCAGCCTGCTAGCGGACTTAGATACGCAGTATTTT	CASSLLADLDTQYF
TRBV5-6	TRBJ1-5	TRBD1	.	TGTGCCAGCAGCTCGGGACAGGGAAGGCCCCAGCATTTT	CASSSGQGRPQHF
TRBV11-3	TRBJ2-5	.	once	TGTGCCAGCAGCTTAGAAGGGGGAGAGACCCAGTACTTC	CASSLEGGETQYF
TRBV28	TRBJ1-2	TRBD1	once	TGTGCCAGCAGACTATCCGGGACAGCCTATGGCTACACCTTC	CASRLSGTAYGYTF
TRBV11-2	TRBJ2-2	.	.	TGTGCCAGCAGCTTACGAGCGAACACCGGGGAGCTGTTTTTT	CASSLRANTGELFF
TRBV11-2	TRBJ2-3	TRBD2	.	TGTGCCAGCAGTCAGCAGCGGGACACAGATACGCAGTATTTT	CASSQQRDTDTQYF
TRBV28	TRBJ1-2	.	many	TGTGCCAGCAGTTACGGATCCAGTGTTTCGGGCTATGGCTACACCTTC	CASSYGSSVSGYGYTF
TRBV6-5	TRBJ2-7	TRBD2	.	TGTGCCAGCAGTTCGCCTCCGGGCCGGGGGGTATACGAGCAGTACTTC	CASSSPPGRGVYEQYF
TRBV28	TRBJ1-3	.	.	TGTGCCAGCCGAATGTCAGGACAAATCTCTGGAAACACCATATATTTT	CASRMSGQISGNTIYF
TRBV5-6	TRBJ2-7	.	.	TGTGCCAGCAGCCGTGACATATCTAGCCCCTACGAGCAGTACTTC	CASSRDISSPYEQYF
TRBV5-1	TRBJ2-2	TRBD1	.	TGCGCCAGCACCAATCGGGACAGGGGGGACACCGGGGAGCTGTTTTTT	CASTNRDRGDTGELFF
TRBV4-1	TRBJ1-4	.	.	TGCGCCAGCAGCCAAAACAGGGCAACTAATGAAAAACTGTTTTTT	CASSQNRATNEKLFF
TRBV12-3/TRBV12-4	TRBJ1-2	.	.	TGTGCCAGCAGTTTAGCTAGTAGCTATGGCTACACCTTC	CASSLASSYGYTF
TRBV9	TRBJ2-1	TRBD2	few	TGTGCCAGCAGCGAGCCCCTAGCGGGAGGGCCGAGCTCCTACAATGAGCAGTTCTTC	CASSEPLAGGPSSYNEQFF
TRBV5-1	TRBJ1-5	.	few	TGCGCCAGCAGCTTGGGTTCGAACAGTAACAATCAGCCCCAGCATTTT	CASSLGSNSNNQPQHF
TRBV6-2/TRBV6-3	TRBJ1-5	.	.	TGTGCCAGCAGTTACCCAGGGGCTCGGCAGCCCCAGCATTTT	CASSYPGARQPQHF
TRBV6-2/TRBV6-3	TRBJ2-3	.	.	TGTGCCAGCAGTCGGCCGGCGGTCACTAGCACAGATACGCAGTATTTT	CASSRPAVTSTDTQYF
TRBV11-2	TRBJ2-2	TRBD1	.	TGTGCCAGCACCACACGACAGGGAAACACCGGGGAGCTGTTTTTT	CASTTRQGNTGELFF
TRBV5-1	TRBJ2-1	.	.	TGCGCCAGCAGCTTTGAAGGGGGGGAGGCTTACAATGAGCAGTTCTTC	CASSFEGGEAYNEQFF
TRBV25-1	TRBJ1-3	.	.	TGTGCCAGCAGTGAATACTCCACAGGGCCTGGAAACACCATATATTTT	CASSEYSTGPGNTIYF
TRBV2	TRBJ1-2	.	.	TGTGCCAGCAGTGATATTCCGACAGCCTATGGCTACACCTTC	CASSDIPTAYGYTF
TRBV25-1	TRBJ1-2	TRBD1	once	TGTGCCAGCAGTGCACCACTGGACAGGGAAGATGGCTACACCTTC	CASSAPLDREDGYTF
TRBV12-5	TRBJ1-4	.	.	TGTGCTAGTGGTTTGGACAGGGCTGGCGAAAAACTGTTTTTT	CASGLDRAGEKLFF
TRBV9	TRBJ2-7	.	.	TGTGCCAGCAGCCTCGACAGCTACGAGCAGTACTTC	CASSLDSYEQYF
TRBV27	TRBJ2-3	.	.	TGTGCCAGCAGTCACCCATTGGGACTTTTCACAGATACGCAGTATTTT	CASSHPLGLFTDTQYF
TRBV7-9	TRBJ2-1	TRBD2	.	TGTGCCAGCAGCTTCCGAACTAGCGGGAGAGATGAGCAGTTCTTC	CASSFRTSGRDEQFF
TRBV6-2/TRBV6-3	TRBJ1-5	.	.	TGTGCCAGCAGTTACTCATCGCTCCGGAATCAGCCCCAGCATTTT	CASSYSSLRNQPQHF
TRBV7-7	TRBJ2-7	TRBD2	.	TGTGCTAGCAGCCAAGGGACTAGCGTTTCCTACGAGCAGTACTTC	CASSQGTSVSYEQYF
TRBV25-1	TRBJ1-6	TRBD1	once	TGTGCCAGCAGTGAATATATCAGGGGGTGGGATAATTCACCCCTCCACTTT	CASSEYIRGWDNSPLHF
TRBV5-4	TRBJ2-2	.	.	TGTGCCAGCAGCTCCCGTCCGTTGGGAGGCGGGGAGCTGTTTTTT	CASSSRPLGGGELFF
TRBV5-6	TRBJ2-7	TRBD2	few	TGTGCCAGCAGCCCCCGTGGGGGGGGCGAGCAGTACTTC	CASSPRGGGEQYF
TRBV28	TRBJ1-5	TRBD1	.	TGTGCCAGCAGGAGGACAGGGGGCGTTAATCAGCCCCAGCATTTT	CASRRTGGVNQPQHF
TRBV12-3/TRBV12-4	TRBJ1-5	.	.	TGTGCCAGCAGTTTCACAGACAATCAGCCCCAGCATTTT	CASSFTDNQPQHF
TRBV18	TRBJ1-4	TRBD1	.	TGTGCCAGCTCACCGAGGACAGGCACAACTAATGAAAAACTGTTTTTT	CASSPRTGTTNEKLFF